Listed here are 26 T cell receptor beta chains from one sample, sequenced in a study of Ad26.COV2.S vaccination and SARS-CoV-2 variants. TCRdb's copy holds only in-frame clones and misses some; the assay was immunoSEQ multiplex PCR. The profile shows roughly 92,000 clones, approximately 86% of them singletons. The sequencing here drew on peripheral blood, taken after recovery from COVID-19. These receptors came from a human donor who had recovered from COVID-19.

This chain uses TRBV6-2 or TRBV6-3 with TRBJ2-7; no clear D. CDR3 length: 17 amino acids. Germline CDR1 is MNHEY and CDR2 is SVGEGT. Deletions cut 0 bases from V and 3 bases from J, with 18 bases between. Here the CDR3 DNA reads TGTGCCAGCAGTTACTCGTTCTTCCCATCTAGACACTACGAGCAGTACTTC. Amino acids: CASSYSFFPSRHYEQYF.

This chain uses TRBV7-8 with TRBJ2-5; TRBD1 is a possible D gene (9 bases). This CDR3 has 17 residues. V was pared by 5 bases and J by 0 bases, with 19 bases between. Germline assignment: CDR1 SGHVS and CDR2 FQNEAQ. The CDR3 here is CASSPRGGTGNQETQYF. CDR3 bases: TGTGCCAGCAGCCCCCGGGGGGGGACAGGGAACCAAGAGACCCAGTACTTC.

V is TRBV11-3 and J is TRBJ2-7; D tentatively fits TRBD1 or TRBD2 (5 bases each). The germline V gene encodes CDR1 SGHNT and CDR2 YENEEA. The CDR3 has 14 amino acids. Trimming removed 3 bases from V and 3 bases from J, with 12 bases in between. Here the CDR3 reads CASSFGAGSYEQYF. The CDR3 nucleotides are TGTGCCAGCAGCTTTGGAGCAGGGAGCTACGAGCAGTACTTC.

The V and J genes are TRBV5-1 and TRBJ2-7; D remains unclear. CDR1 SGHRS and CDR2 YFSETQ come from the germline V gene. Trimming removed 2 bases at V and 0 bases at J, with 12 bases between. There are 15 residues in the CDR3. The CDR3 protein is CASSLNAVSSYEQYF. The CDR3 DNA reads TGCGCCAGCAGCTTAAACGCAGTCAGCTCCTACGAGCAGTACTTC. The full variable domain, rest sourced from reference TRBV5-1 and TRBJ2-7, is KAGVTQTPRYLIKTRGQQVTLSCSPISGHRSVSWYQQTPGQGLQFLFEYFSETQRNKGNFPGRFSGRQFSNSRSEMNVSTLELGDSALYLCASSLNAVSSYEQYFGPGTRLTVT.

This chain connects TRBV5-6 to TRBJ2-5, with D perhaps matching TRBD2 (5 bases). Trimming took off 3 bases at V and 4 bases at J, with 22 bases between the two ends. This CDR3 has 17 amino acids. CDR1 and CDR2 (germline): SGHDT, YYEEEE. The CDR3: CASSSRERSRFRETQYF. In DNA form, the CDR3 reads TGTGCCAGCAGCTCCCGGGAACGTTCGAGGTTCCGAGAGACCCAGTACTTC.

The chain employs TRBV7-9 and TRBJ1-3; D gene unclear. V was shortened by 5 bases and J by 0 bases, with 2 bases between the two germline ends. The CDR3 length is 12 residues. The germline gives CDR1 SEHNR, CDR2 FQNEAQ (reference sequence). The CDR3 DNA reads TGTGCCAGCAGCCCCTCTGGAAACACCATATATTTT. It encodes CASSPSGNTIYF.

The J gene is TRBJ2-3, the V gene TRBV19; possibly TRBD1 for D (6 bases). Germline CDR1 is LNHDA and CDR2 is SQIVND (reference sequence). The V end lost 7 bases, the J end lost 6 bases, and 20 bases lay between the germline ends. The CDR3 length is 15 residues. The CDR3 nucleotides read TGTGCCAGTACCGACCCGAACAGGGCGGCGGATACGCAGTATTTT. It specifies CASTDPNRAADTQYF.

This rearrangement joins TRBV2 to TRBJ1-1; D is undetermined. Trimming stripped 6 bases from V and 7 bases from J, with 12 bases between. There are 12 residues in the CDR3. Germline lookup yields CDR1 SNHLY and CDR2 FYNNEI. In DNA, the CDR3 is TGTGCCAGCAGCGTCGCCGGGGATGAAGCTTTCTTT. Amino acids: CASSVAGDEAFF.

The chain links TRBV4-2 to TRBJ2-1; no reliable D call. The CDR3 runs to 17 residues. Germline V gives CDR1 LGHNA, CDR2 YNFKEQ. With 0 bases removed from V and 7 bases from J, the gap between germline ends came to 19 bases. The CDR3: CASSQDKGQVIGNEQFF. The CDR3 bases are TGTGCCAGCAGCCAAGACAAAGGGCAAGTAATAGGTAATGAGCAGTTCTTC.

V and J are TRBV11-3 and TRBJ2-1; the D gene could be TRBD1 or TRBD2 (5 bases each). CDR3 length equals 16 residues. V lost 1 base and J lost 4, with 14 bases in between. The germline V gene encodes CDR1 SGHNT and CDR2 YENEEA. The CDR3 nucleotides are TGTGCCAGCAGCTTAGTCGTCGGGACCTCATACAATGAGCAGTTCTTC. This encodes CASSLVVGTSYNEQFF.

As DNA, the CDR3 is TGTGCCAGCAGTTTAATTGACAGGGGCGTCACAGATACGCAGTATTTT. Translating gives CASSLIDRGVTDTQYF. The rearrangement uses TRBV28 and TRBJ2-3; TRBD1 matches at 8 bases. The CDR3 has 16 residues. The V gene's germline CDR1 is MDHEN and CDR2 SYDVKM. The junction had 6 bases not matched to a gene; V was cut back by 2 bases and J by 2 bases.

This clone was seen only a few times. The V gene is TRBV7-9, the J gene TRBJ2-7; D is possibly TRBD2 (6 bases). Germline V gene data show CDR1 as SEHNR and CDR2 as FQNEAQ (reference sequence). The V gene lost 0 bases and the J gene lost 10 bases, with 13 bases spanning the gap. The length of the CDR3 is 13 residues. This chain's CDR3 is CASSLAGKTSQYF. The CDR3 DNA sequence: TGTGCCAGCAGCTTAGCGGGGAAGACTAGTCAGTACTTC.

This CDR3 is CASSQESVQAGGSEKLFF. CDR3 nucleotides: TGCGCCAGCAGCCAAGAGTCCGTGCAGGCAGGAGGCAGTGAAAAACTGTTTTTT. The rearrangement uses TRBV4-1 and TRBJ1-4, with D uncertain. Germline values: CDR1 MGHRA, CDR2 YSYEKL. The CDR3 is 18 residues long. The germline V and J ends were trimmed by 0 bases and 7 bases, with 21 bases remaining between them.

This clone was detected once. The CDR3 DNA sequence: TGTGCCAGCAGTTGGGGCGATGGAAACACCATATATTTT. It yields the protein CASSWGDGNTIYF. The chain employs TRBV28 and TRBJ1-3; a weak D match, TRBD1 (5 bases). Trimming stripped 4 bases from V and 3 bases from J, with 7 bases between. The CDR3 contains 13 residues. CDR1 MDHEN and CDR2 SYDVKM come from the germline V gene.

The chain is built from TRBV19 and TRBJ2-5, with a tentative D call TRBD1 (6 bases). CDR1 and CDR2 (germline): LNHDA, SQIVND (reference sequence). V lost 1 base to trimming and J lost 4 bases, with 10 bases between them. The CDR3 loop spans 14 amino acids. For the CDR3, the DNA is TGTGCCAGTAGTATAGTAGCAGGGGCAGAGACCCAGTACTTC. It codes for CASSIVAGAETQYF. Full variable domain (outside the CDR3, taken from reference TRBV19 and TRBJ2-5): DGGITQSPKYLFRKEGQNVTLSCEQNLNHDAMYWYRQDPGQGLRLIYYSQIVNDFQKGDIAEGYSVSREKKESFPLTVTSAQKNPTAFYLCASSIVAGAETQYFGPGTRLLVL.

This chain connects TRBV29-1 to TRBJ2-5, with D possibly TRBD2 on 6 matching bases. The CDR3 spans 12 residues. The germline V and J ends were trimmed by 4 bases and 4 bases, with 10 bases remaining between them. Germline V gene data show CDR1 as SQVTM and CDR2 as ANQGSEA. The CDR3 is CSVGGVGETQYF. CDR3 nucleotides: TGCAGCGTTGGCGGGGTGGGAGAGACCCAGTACTTC.

The chain uses TRBV4-2 and TRBJ1-4; 9 positions match TRBD1. J lost 7 bases, V lost 0 bases, and 3 bases had no gene match. CDR3 length equals 15 residues. In germline, CDR1 is LGHNA, CDR2 YNFKEQ. Here the CDR3 DNA reads TGTGCCAGCAGCCAAGATTTGGGACAGGGTGAAAAACTGTTTTTT. It specifies CASSQDLGQGEKLFF.

This clone was detected a few times. The chain carries TRBV19 and TRBJ1-4; 9 positions match TRBD1. CDR1 and CDR2 (germline): LNHDA, SQIVND (reference sequence). CDR3 length: 13 residues. The V gene end was trimmed by 5 bases and the J gene end by 16 bases; junction bases not matched to a gene: 11. This CDR3 is CASSPKRDRDAFF. The DNA for the CDR3 is TGTGCCAGTAGTCCGAAGAGGGACAGGGACGCGTTTTTT.

The V gene is TRBV7-9, the J gene TRBJ1-4; 7 bases map to TRBD1. Per germline, CDR1 SEHNR and CDR2 FQNEAQ (reference sequence). Unmatched junction bases numbered 11, after V lost 5 bases and J lost 5 bases. The CDR3 has 16 amino acids. The CDR3 sequence is CASSQTGVGPNEKLFF. The CDR3 region has the DNA TGTGCCAGCAGCCAAACAGGGGTGGGGCCCAATGAAAAACTGTTTTTT.

The gene calls are TRBV6-6 and TRBJ2-7; D not certain. The CDR3 is 11 amino acids. V was pared by 6 bases and J by 4 bases, with 7 bases between. Germline lookup yields CDR1 MNHNY and CDR2 SVGAGI (reference sequence). CDR3 DNA sequence: TGTGCCAGCAGGCGTTATTACGAGCAGTACTTC. This encodes CASRRYYEQYF.

The V gene is TRBV2, the J gene TRBJ2-7; D is unclear. The CDR3 runs to 11 residues. The germline gives CDR1 SNHLY, CDR2 FYNNEI. Trimming took 8 bases from V and 3 from J, leaving 8 bases between them. The CDR3 region is CASDENYEQYF. CDR3 DNA: TGTGCCAGCGATGAAAACTACGAGCAGTACTTC. The full variable domain, rest sourced from reference TRBV2 and TRBJ2-7, is EPEVTQTPSHQVTQMGQEVILRCVPISNHLYFYWYRQILGQKVEFLVSFYNNEISEKSEIFDDQFSVERPDGSNFTLKIRSTKLEDSAMYFCASDENYEQYFGPGTRLTVT.

The rearrangement uses TRBV5-4 and TRBJ2-4, with 7 positions matching TRBD1. Germline loops: CDR1 SGHNT, CDR2 YYREEE (reference sequence). Unmatched junction bases numbered 5, after V lost 4 bases and J lost 7 bases. The CDR3 runs to 13 residues. CDR3 region: CASSRTGVNIQYF. In DNA form, the CDR3 reads TGTGCCAGCAGCAGAACAGGGGTCAACATTCAGTACTTC. The variable domain in full, with the rest retrieved from reference TRBV5-4 and TRBJ2-4, is ETGVTQSPTHLIKTRGQQVTLRCSSQSGHNTVSWYQQALGQGPQFIFQYYREEENGRGNFPPRFSGLQFPNYSSELNVNALELDDSALYLCASSRTGVNIQYFGAGTRLSVL.

Turning to this clone: Other DNA sequences from this sample encode an identical CDR3 as well. The chain employs TRBV4-3 and TRBJ1-1, with D unclear. Trimming removed 1 base from V and 2 bases from J, with 8 bases in between. The CDR3 is 14 amino acids. Germline assignment: CDR1 LGHNA and CDR2 YSLEER. CDR3 amino acids: CASSQVEGNTEAFF. The CDR3 region has the DNA TGCGCCAGCAGCCAAGTTGAGGGCAACACTGAAGCTTTCTTT.

The chain recombines TRBV25-1 with TRBJ2-3, with TRBD1 identical over 8 bases. The CDR3 consists of 14 residues. Trimming took 1 base from V and 14 from J; bases not matched to a gene: 11. Looked up from germline, CDR1 is MGHDK and CDR2 is SYGVNS. CDR3 nucleotides: TGTGCCAGCAGTGAATCAGGGTTACAGGGGGTTTGGTATTTT. This gives the protein CASSESGLQGVWYF.

In nucleotides, the CDR3 is TGTGCCAGCAGCCAGCCTGTGTTTGGTGGGAACACTGAAGCTTTCTTT. It yields the protein CASSQPVFGGNTEAFF. This chain uses TRBV7-9 with TRBJ1-1; D uncertain. The CDR3 covers 16 residues. Deletions cut 5 bases from V and 1 base from J, with 17 bases between. CDR1 is SEHNR, CDR2 FQNEAQ, per germline (reference sequence).

This clone showed up just a few times. This sequence joins TRBV4-2 and TRBJ2-7, with a weak D call TRBD1 (5 bases). V was trimmed by 0 bases and J by 2 bases, leaving 8 bases between them. Germline CDR1 reads LGHNA; CDR2 reads YNFKEQ. This CDR3 comprises 14 residues. DNA of the CDR3: TGTGCCAGCAGCCAAGATGAGGACACCTACGAGCAGTACTTC. Translating it yields CASSQDEDTYEQYF.